One and the same sample provided the 6 T cell receptor beta chains below, sequenced in a study of preoperative IRX-2 immunotherapy in early breast cancer. The treatment was: preoperative locoregional IRX-2 cytokine immunotherapy. TCRdb's copy holds only in-frame clones and misses some; the assay was immunoSEQ multiplex PCR. The data hold around 35,000 clones, with 90% to 95% observed a single time. The biological material was taken from a patient treated with IRX-2 immunotherapy. The receptors derive from a human donor with breast cancer.

V is TRBV29-1 and J is TRBJ2-1, with 10 nucleotides matching TRBD2. CDR1 and CDR2 from the germline V gene are SQVTM and ANQGSEA. There are 15 residues in the CDR3. Trimming took 3 bases from V and 5 from J; bases not matched to a gene: 7. CDR3 nucleotide sequence: TGCAGCGTTGATCCCAGCGGGGGGGGAGACAATGAGCAGTTCTTC. It translates to CSVDPSGGGDNEQFF.

The chain recombines TRBV5-4 with TRBJ2-7; 7 bases are shared with TRBD1. The CDR3 contains 15 residues. The germline gives CDR1 SGHNT, CDR2 YYREEE (reference sequence). Trimming cost V 3 bases and J 2 bases; bases outside gene matches: 8. The chain's CDR3 is CASSSPAQGPYEQYF. For the CDR3, the DNA is TGTGCCAGCAGCTCCCCGGCACAGGGGCCCTACGAGCAGTACTTC.

This clone has just one count. The chain couples TRBV19 to TRBJ2-2; D might be TRBD1 (6 bases). Germline CDR1 and CDR2: LNHDA and SQIVND (reference sequence). Trimming left V 5 bases short and J 0 bases short, with 16 bases between. The CDR3 is 17 residues long. The CDR3 coding sequence is TGTGCCAGTAGTCTCGGGACAAGTCGCTCGAACACCGGGGAGCTGTTTTTT. Protein: CASSLGTSRSNTGELFF.

The chain combines TRBV11-2 with TRBJ2-7; D may be TRBD1 (5 bases). Looked up from germline, CDR1 is SGHAT and CDR2 is FQNNGV. V was trimmed by 4 bases and J by 0 bases, leaving 13 bases between them. This CDR3 contains 15 residues. Here the CDR3 DNA reads TGTGCCAGCAGCTCATCTCAGGGTAGCTCCTACGAGCAGTACTTC. It encodes CASSSSQGSSYEQYF.

This clone was counted a single time. The chain carries TRBV27 and TRBJ2-1; 11 positions agree with TRBD2. This CDR3 comprises 16 residues. Per the germline V gene, CDR1 is MNHEY and CDR2 is SMNVEV (reference sequence). With V trimmed by 2 bases and J by 9 bases, 9 bases remained unmatched. The CDR3 loop is CASSLGSGRGYGEQFF. DNA of the CDR3: TGTGCCAGCAGTTTAGGTAGCGGGAGGGGTTATGGTGAGCAGTTCTTC.

V usage is TRBV7-2 and J usage is TRBJ1-5; D remains ambiguous. The germline CDR1 and CDR2 sequences are SGHTA and FQGNSA. Trimming took off 3 bases at V and 0 bases at J, with 9 bases between the two ends. The CDR3 sequence is 15 residues long. This CDR3 is CASSLATNSNQPQHF. The CDR3 DNA follows: TGTGCCAGCAGCTTGGCCACGAATAGCAATCAGCCCCAGCATTTT.